The present T cell receptor beta chain was sequenced within a study of T cells in localized non-small cell lung cancer. Overall study results and limits: Maximal T cell clonality occurred in uninvolved adjacent lung, with tumor ranking below it.

As for this clone: No antigen is known for it.

Sequenced by immunoSEQ multiplex PCR; TCRdb stores in-frame clones only, minus some. The data contain approximately 17,000 clones, about four fifths of them seen just once; the ten biggest clones take up roughly 33%. Germline CDR1 LNHNV, CDR2 YYDKDF (reference sequence). Trimming cost V 1 base and J 0 bases, with 9 bases left between them. The CDR3 is made up of 15 amino acids. This clonotype was sampled from a male donor older than 55 with stage I lung adenocarcinoma. The gene calls are TRBV15 and TRBJ1-2; D call uncertain. The sample was peripheral blood, taken before any cancer treatment. CDR3 coding DNA: TGTGCCACCAGCAGAGGAACGGGATCTAACTATGGCTACACCTTC. Protein: CATSRGTGSNYGYTF. Full variable domain (outside the CDR3, taken from reference TRBV15 and TRBJ1-2): DAMVIQNPRYQVTQFGKPVTLSCSQTLNHNVMYWYQQKSSQAPKLLFHYYDKDFNNEADTPDNFQSRRPNTSFCFLDIRSPGLGDTAMYLCATSRGTGSNYGYTFGSGTRLTVV.